What follows describes a single T cell receptor beta chain. This clonotype appeared many times. Its cognate antigen has yet to be identified. No much larger clone exists at a distance of one base, and base qualities are not known. The TCR beta CDR3 regions were amplified from the RNA transcripts. For the first round of RT-PCR on the TCR CDR3, the HTBI primer set was used together with the Qiagen OneStep RT-PCR kit. Libraries were constructed in a second round of multiplex PCR, after which size selection and purification were performed. Libraries were sequenced paired-end with 100 bp reads on an Illumina HiSeq2000. In the authors' own workflow: Raw data were processed with SOAPnuke, discarding reads with adapters, uncalled bases, mean Phred below 15, or no exact constant-primer or identifier match. High-quality paired reads were merged with COPE v1.2.5, and unique nucleotide sequences were defined as clonotypes. MiTCR v1.1 was used to align clonotypes to the IMGT TRBV, TRBD and TRBJ reference segments. The analysis was restricted to V-J combinations with a frequency above 0.0001, which together covered roughly 99% of the repertoires. The TCS score was defined as F50 (clonal expansion) divided by E x V (chaos), with BLOSUM62-based TCRdist calculated between CDR3 peptides within each V-J. Welch's t-statistics and random forest reduced some 510 V-J features to 13, which were used in a naive Bayes classifier (R e1071). The public reads were reanalyzed by TCRdb: fastp trimming at Q25, MiXCR alignment, in-frame beta chains only. CDR3 protein sequences are deduplicated, and each keeps its most common genes and DNA. In this record, the V and J calls reflect TCRdb's handling and not the investigators' own analysis. In this sample the table shows fewer than 400,000 distinct CDR3 sequences, around a sixth of which occur a single time. Of the sample, around 35% falls within the top ten clones.

Stable Graves' hyperthyroidism was defined as no progression to ophthalmopathy during 18 months of follow-up. Hyperthyroidism patients were aged 18 to 65 years and newly diagnosed, with disease duration of less than 2 months. Exclusion was applied to patients with uncontrolled infections, other autoimmune diseases, pregnancy or lactation. Diagnoses relied on clinical symptoms, serum thyroxine and TRAb, thyroid ultrasound and orbital computed tomography. Ficoll-Paque density gradient centrifugation was used to isolate PBMCs from approximately 11 ml of fresh peripheral blood. Total RNA was extracted using Trizol reagent, and RNA quality was assessed on an Agilent 2100 Bioanalyzer. Via the germline V gene (reference sequence), CDR1 is DFQATT and CDR2 SNEGSKA. V is pared back by 0 bases and J by 6 bases, with 6 bases lying between the germline termini. The CDR3 spans 12 residues, from the cysteine through the phenylalanine. The entry retains the CDR3 DNA only, 36 bases that are in frame from base 1.

This entry is derived from a study of T cells in Graves' hyperthyroidism and ophthalmopathy (dated by TCRdb to 2018 to 2020). General notes on the study: Peripheral blood samples were taken at the time of initial diagnosis, prior to any treatment. To identify TCR V-J signatures that set the groups apart, the researchers used a discovery cohort of 90 to 100 patients, made up of around 40 with Graves' ophthalmopathy and 57 with stable Graves' hyperthyroidism. Prospective prediction of ophthalmopathy was tested in an independent validation cohort of 18 to 20 hyperthyroidism patients and some 17 patients who later progressed to ophthalmopathy. The 100 discovery patients were randomly split 7:3 into training and test sets. In addition, the study compared T-cell repertoires in thyroid tissue and in blood from roughly 6 Graves' hyperthyroidism patients. Following sampling, methimazole starting at 30 mg daily was given to hyperthyroidism patients, and high-dose intravenous methylprednisolone was given to ophthalmopathy patients. The paper reports TCR Vbeta CDR3 sequencing of roughly 140 peripheral blood samples: around 45 ophthalmopathy, 70 to 85 hyperthyroidism and some 17 progressor patients.

Here is what the overall study found, with its caveats: Sample size was not statistically predetermined, and investigators were not blinded to group allocation. Most expanded thyroid clonotypes (frequency above 0.001) were also detected in blood, a finding suggesting that blood repertoires may reflect thyroid immune responses. Ophthalmopathy was separated from stable hyperthyroidism by a 13 V-J signature model, with around 90% sensitivity and 81% to 82% specificity obtained in cross-validation and 80%/75% obtained in testing. During validation, the model predicted progression to ophthalmopathy a median of approximately six months ahead of onset, with around 70% sensitivity and almost 75% specificity.

Input material: blood. The chain links TRBV20-1 with TRBJ2-1; the D gene remains uncertain. The TCR originated in a man aged 30 to 45 with Graves' hyperthyroidism. The DNA is as follows: TGCAGTGCTAGAGAAGATGGCAATGAGCAGTTCTTC. This encodes CSAREDGNEQFF.